This T cell receptor (beta chain) was retrieved from a study of cytomegalovirus exposure and HLA in healthy donors. Background on the study: T cells numbering about 180 million yielded around 120 million unique TCR beta sequences in an earlier analysis. Study conclusions and caveats: V- and J-gene trimming of TCR beta was linked (in a later analysis) to a missense DCLRE1C variant.

PCR used 60 Vbeta primers and 13 Jbeta primers. Authors' data handling: Later, 65 million to 90 million unique TCR beta chains were counted in an analysis, and around 11 million of them were shared. This table comes from immunoSEQ multiplex PCR, and its TCRdb copy is limited to in-frame clones, with some not included. The D gene and trimming were derived from the DNA, and the V and J assignments and clone size from that table. Found here are some 200,000 clones, roughly 76% of them singletons; the top ten hold 6.3%. Worth noting for this clone: Its antigen remains unidentified.

Input material: PBMCs. This receptor was identified in a man aged 35 to 55 in good health and CMV-seropositive.

CDR3: CASSPLTRNTGELFF. For the CDR3, the DNA is TGTGCCAGCAGTCCTCTGACTAGGAACACCGGGGAGCTGTTTTTT. The chain employs TRBV28 and TRBJ2-2; the D gene is possibly TRBD2 (6 bases). From germline, CDR1 is MDHEN and CDR2 SYDVKM. V lost 5 bases to trimming and J lost 1 base, with 11 bases between them. The CDR3 is 15 residues long.